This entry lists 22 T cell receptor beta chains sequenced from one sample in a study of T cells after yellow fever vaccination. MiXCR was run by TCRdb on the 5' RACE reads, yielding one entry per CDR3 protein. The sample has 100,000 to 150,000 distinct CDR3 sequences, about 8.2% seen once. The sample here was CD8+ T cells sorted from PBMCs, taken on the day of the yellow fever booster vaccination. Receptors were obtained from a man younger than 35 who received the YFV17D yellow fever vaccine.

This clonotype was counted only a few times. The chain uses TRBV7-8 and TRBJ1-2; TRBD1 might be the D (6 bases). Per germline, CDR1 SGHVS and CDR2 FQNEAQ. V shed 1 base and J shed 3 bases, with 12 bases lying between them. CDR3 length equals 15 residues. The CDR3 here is CASSLVPAGDYGYTF. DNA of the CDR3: TGTGCCAGCAGCTTAGTCCCGGCAGGGGACTATGGCTACACCTTC.

The CDR3 bases are TGTGCCAGCAGCCAAGTTGGGACTAGCGGTTTTCGGGGAAACATTCAGTACTTC. Its protein is CASSQVGTSGFRGNIQYF. This chain joins TRBV4-2 and TRBJ2-4, with 11 bases that match TRBD2. Losses at the gene ends were 1 base for V and 6 bases for J; bases not matched to a gene: 11. The germline gives CDR1 LGHNA, CDR2 YNFKEQ. The CDR3 sequence is 18 residues long.

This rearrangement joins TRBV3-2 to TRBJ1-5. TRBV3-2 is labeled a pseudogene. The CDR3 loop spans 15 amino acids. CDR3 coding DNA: TGTGCCAGCAGCCAAGCTTGGACAGTCAATCAGCCCCAGCATTTT. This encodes CASSQAWTVNQPQHF.

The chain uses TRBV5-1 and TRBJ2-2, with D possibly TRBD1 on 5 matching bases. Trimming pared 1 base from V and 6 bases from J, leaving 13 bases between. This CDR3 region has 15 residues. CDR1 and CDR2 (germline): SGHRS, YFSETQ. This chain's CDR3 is CASSLSQGRAGELFF. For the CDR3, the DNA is TGCGCCAGCAGCTTGTCCCAGGGAAGGGCCGGGGAGCTGTTTTTT.

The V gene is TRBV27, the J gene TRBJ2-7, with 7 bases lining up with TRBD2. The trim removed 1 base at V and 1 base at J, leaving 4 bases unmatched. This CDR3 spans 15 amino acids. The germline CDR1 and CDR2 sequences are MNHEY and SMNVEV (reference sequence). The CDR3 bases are TGTGCCAGCAGTTTATTTGGCGGGGGATCCTACGAGCAGTACTTC. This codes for CASSLFGGGSYEQYF.

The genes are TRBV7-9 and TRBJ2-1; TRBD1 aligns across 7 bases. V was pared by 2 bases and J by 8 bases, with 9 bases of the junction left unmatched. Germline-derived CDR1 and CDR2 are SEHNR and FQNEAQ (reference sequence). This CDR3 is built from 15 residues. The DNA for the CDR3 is TGTGCCAGCAGCTTACGGGACAGTATTCCGGATGAGCAGTTCTTC. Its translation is CASSLRDSIPDEQFF.

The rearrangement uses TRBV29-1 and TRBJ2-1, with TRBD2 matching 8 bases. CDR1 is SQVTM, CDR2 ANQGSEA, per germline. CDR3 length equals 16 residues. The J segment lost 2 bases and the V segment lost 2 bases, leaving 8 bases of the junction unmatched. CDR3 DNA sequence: TGCAGCGTTGAATCAGCGCGGGGGGCCGCCTACAATGAGCAGTTCTTC. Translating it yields CSVESARGAAYNEQFF.

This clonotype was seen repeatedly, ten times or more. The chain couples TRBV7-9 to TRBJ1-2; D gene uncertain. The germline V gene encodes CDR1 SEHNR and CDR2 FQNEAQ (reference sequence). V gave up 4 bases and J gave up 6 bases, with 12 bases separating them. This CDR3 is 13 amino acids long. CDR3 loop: CASSSEGSHGYTF. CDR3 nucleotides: TGTGCCAGCAGCTCAGAAGGGTCGCATGGCTACACCTTC. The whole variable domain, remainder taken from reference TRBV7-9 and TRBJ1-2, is DTGVSQNPRHKITKRGQNVTFRCDPISEHNRLYWYRQTLGQGPEFLTYFQNEAQLEKSRLLSDRFSAERPKGSFSTLEIQRTEQGDSAMYLCASSSEGSHGYTFGSGTRLTVV.

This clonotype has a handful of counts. CDR3 nucleotides: TGCGCCAGCAGAGCTACAGGGAATGGCAATCAGCCCCAGCATTTT. Encoded protein: CASRATGNGNQPQHF. This rearrangement joins TRBV4-1 to TRBJ1-5, with D possibly being TRBD1 (6 bases). With 6 bases removed from V and 2 bases from J, the gap between germline ends came to 14 bases. Germline CDR1 is MGHRA and CDR2 is YSYEKL. The CDR3 has 15 residues.

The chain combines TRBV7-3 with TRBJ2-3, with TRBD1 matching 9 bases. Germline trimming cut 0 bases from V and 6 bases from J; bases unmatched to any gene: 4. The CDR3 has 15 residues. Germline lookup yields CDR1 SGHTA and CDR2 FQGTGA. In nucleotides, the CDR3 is TGTGCCAGCAGCTTAACCACAGGGGGCAGTGATACGCAGTATTTT. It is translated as CASSLTTGGSDTQYF.

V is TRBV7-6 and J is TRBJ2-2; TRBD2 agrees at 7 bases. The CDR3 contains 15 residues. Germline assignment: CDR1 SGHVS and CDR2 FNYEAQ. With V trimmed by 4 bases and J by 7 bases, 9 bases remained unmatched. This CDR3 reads CASSYVPSSGGELFF. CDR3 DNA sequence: TGTGCCAGCAGCTACGTACCTTCTAGCGGCGGGGAGCTGTTTTTT.

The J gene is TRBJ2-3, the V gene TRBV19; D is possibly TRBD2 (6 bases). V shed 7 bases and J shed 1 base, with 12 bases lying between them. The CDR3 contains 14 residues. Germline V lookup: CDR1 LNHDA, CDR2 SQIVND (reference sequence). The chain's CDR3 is CASNLAIGTDTQYF. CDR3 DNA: TGTGCCAGTAACCTAGCGATTGGCACAGATACGCAGTATTTT.

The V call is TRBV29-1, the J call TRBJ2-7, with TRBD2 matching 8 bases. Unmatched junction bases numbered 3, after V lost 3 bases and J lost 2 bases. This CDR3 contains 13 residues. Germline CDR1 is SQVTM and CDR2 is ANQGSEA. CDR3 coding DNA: TGCAGCGTTGATCGGGGGGGGACCTACGAGCAGTACTTC. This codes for CSVDRGGTYEQYF.

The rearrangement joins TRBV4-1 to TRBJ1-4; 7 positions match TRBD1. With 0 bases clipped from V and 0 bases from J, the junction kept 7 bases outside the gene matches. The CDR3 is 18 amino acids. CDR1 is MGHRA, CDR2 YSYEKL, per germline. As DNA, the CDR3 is TGCGCCAGCAGCCAAGAGCCGTATGACAGGGCAACTAATGAAAAACTGTTTTTT. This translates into CASSQEPYDRATNEKLFF.

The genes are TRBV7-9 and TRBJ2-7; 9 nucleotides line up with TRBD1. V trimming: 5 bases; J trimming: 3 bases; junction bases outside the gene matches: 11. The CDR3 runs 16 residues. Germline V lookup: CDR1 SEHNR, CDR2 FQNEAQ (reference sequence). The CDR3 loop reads CASSHTGGKPIYEQYV. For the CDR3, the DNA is TGTGCCAGCAGCCATACAGGGGGCAAGCCCATCTACGAGCAGTACGTC.

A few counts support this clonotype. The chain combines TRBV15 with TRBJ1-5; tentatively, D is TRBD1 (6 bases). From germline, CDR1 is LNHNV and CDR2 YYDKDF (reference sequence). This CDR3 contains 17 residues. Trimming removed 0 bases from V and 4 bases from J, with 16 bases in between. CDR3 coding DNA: TGTGCCACCAGCAGAGATTACCGGCCAGGGGAAAATCAGCCCCAGCATTTT. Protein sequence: CATSRDYRPGENQPQHF.

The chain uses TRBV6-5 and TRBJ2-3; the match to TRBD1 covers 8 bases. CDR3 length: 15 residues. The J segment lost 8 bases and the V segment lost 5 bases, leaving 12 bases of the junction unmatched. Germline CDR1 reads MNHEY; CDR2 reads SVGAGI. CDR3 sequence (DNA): TGTGCCAGCAGTACCCCAGGGGGCCATGGGGGTACGCAGTATTTT. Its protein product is CASSTPGGHGGTQYF.

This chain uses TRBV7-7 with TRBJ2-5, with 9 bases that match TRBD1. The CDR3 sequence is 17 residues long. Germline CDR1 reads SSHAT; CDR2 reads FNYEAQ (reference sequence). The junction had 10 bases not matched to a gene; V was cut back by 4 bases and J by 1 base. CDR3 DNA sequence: TGTGCCAGCAGCTCCCGAAGCGGGACAGGGCCCCAAGAGACCCAGTACTTC. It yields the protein CASSSRSGTGPQETQYF.

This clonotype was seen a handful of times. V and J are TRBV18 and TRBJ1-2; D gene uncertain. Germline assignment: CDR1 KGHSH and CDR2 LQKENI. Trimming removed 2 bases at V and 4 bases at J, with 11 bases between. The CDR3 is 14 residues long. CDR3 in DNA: TGTGCCAGCTCACCAGAGGGAGGGAGCTATGGCTACACCTTC. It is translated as CASSPEGGSYGYTF.

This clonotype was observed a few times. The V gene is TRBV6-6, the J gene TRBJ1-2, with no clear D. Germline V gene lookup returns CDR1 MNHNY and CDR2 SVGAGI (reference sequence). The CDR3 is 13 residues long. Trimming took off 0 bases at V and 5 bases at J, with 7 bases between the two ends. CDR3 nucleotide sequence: TGTGCCAGCAGTTACTCGTGGGGATATGGCTACACCTTC. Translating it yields CASSYSWGYGYTF.

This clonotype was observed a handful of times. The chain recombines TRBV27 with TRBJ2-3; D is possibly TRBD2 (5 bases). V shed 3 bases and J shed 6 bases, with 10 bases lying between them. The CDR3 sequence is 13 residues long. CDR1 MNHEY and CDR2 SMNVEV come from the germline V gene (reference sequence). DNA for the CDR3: TGTGCCAGCAGTTTTTTGAGGGAGGATACGCAGTATTTT. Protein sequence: CASSFLREDTQYF.

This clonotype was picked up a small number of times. The CDR3: CASSLDSNTEAFF. Written as DNA, the CDR3 is TGTGCCAGCAGCTTAGATTCCAACACTGAAGCTTTCTTT. The rearrangement joins TRBV11-2 to TRBJ1-1; D not resolved. The CDR3 totals 13 residues. CDR1 SGHAT and CDR2 FQNNGV come from the germline V gene. Trimming removed 0 bases at V and 2 bases at J, with 4 bases between.